This TCR beta chain originates from a study of blood T cell repertoires in COVID-19. There are 13 residues in the CDR3. With V trimmed by 3 bases and J by 6 bases, 3 bases remained unmatched. Germline V gene data show CDR1 as KGHSH and CDR2 as LQKENI. The study counted Cohort 3 donors as recovered given two negative PCRs, clearance, or symptom resolution. Study processing details: Nucleated cell number was recorded as an estimate derived from reference gene primer amplification. Libraries were prepared by immunoSEQ multiplex PCR; TCRdb keeps only in-frame clonotypes and omits some of them. The V and J calls and the clone size are those of that table, but D and trimming were determined from the DNA. Of about 380,000 clones listed, over 75% are singletons.

The sequenced sample was PBMCs or T cells enriched from blood (not recorded which). This rearrangement joins TRBV18 to TRBJ1-2; 8 nucleotides agree with TRBD1. This clonotype originated in a young man who had recovered from COVID-19. The CDR3 sequence is CASSPRQGHGYTF. The CDR3 nucleotides are TGTGCCAGCTCACCGCGACAGGGGCATGGCTACACCTTC. Filled out from reference TRBV18 and TRBJ1-2, the complete variable domain reads NAGVMQNPRHLVRRRGQEARLRCSPMKGHSHVYWYRQLPEEGLKFMVYLQKENIIDESGMPKERFSAEFPKEGPSILRIQQVVRGDSAAYFCASSPRQGHGYTFGSGTRLTVV.